This T cell receptor beta chain was identified in a study of T cell repertoires in cytomegalovirus infection. Overall study: Both a matching HLA type and CMV infection were indicated by public TCR beta signatures.

TCRdb reprocessed the reads via MiXCR and lists one record per CDR3 protein. The table has about 180,000 distinct CDR3 sequences, roughly 17% seen once. As for this clonotype: Antigen unknown.

This CDR3 contains 17 residues. J lost 3 bases, V lost 5 bases, and 11 bases had no gene match. Germline assignment: CDR1 SEHNR and CDR2 FQNEAQ (reference sequence). Study-level points and caveats: Summed frequency of shared TCR beta families picked out CMV carriers who also had the relevant HLA. HLA-C-restricted CMV-specific TCR beta clonotypes prevailed in the ex vivo response.

The chain is built from TRBV7-9 and TRBJ2-1; 9 positions match TRBD2. This receptor was taken from a human donor in good health (CMV status not recorded). Some clones in this sample may be carry-over from other donors' samples. Material for sequencing was CD8+ T cells from PBMCs. DNA for the CDR3: TGTGCCAGCAGCCGCCCCGGACTAGCGAGATACTACAATGAGCAGTTCTTC. Translated, it gives CASSRPGLARYYNEQFF.